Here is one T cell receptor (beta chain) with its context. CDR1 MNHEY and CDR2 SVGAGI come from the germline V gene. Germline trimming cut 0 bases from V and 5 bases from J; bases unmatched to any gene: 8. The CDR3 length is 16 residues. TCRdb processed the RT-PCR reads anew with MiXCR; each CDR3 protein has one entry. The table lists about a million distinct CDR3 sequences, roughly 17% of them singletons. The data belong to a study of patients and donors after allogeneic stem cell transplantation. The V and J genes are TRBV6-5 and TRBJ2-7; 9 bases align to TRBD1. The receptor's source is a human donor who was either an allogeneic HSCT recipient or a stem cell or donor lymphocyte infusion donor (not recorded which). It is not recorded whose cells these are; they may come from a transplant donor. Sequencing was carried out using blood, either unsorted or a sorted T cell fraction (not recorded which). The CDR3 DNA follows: TGTGCCAGCAGTTACTCGAAGGGACAGGGCGGGCACGAGCAGTACTTC. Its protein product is CASSYSKGQGGHEQYF.